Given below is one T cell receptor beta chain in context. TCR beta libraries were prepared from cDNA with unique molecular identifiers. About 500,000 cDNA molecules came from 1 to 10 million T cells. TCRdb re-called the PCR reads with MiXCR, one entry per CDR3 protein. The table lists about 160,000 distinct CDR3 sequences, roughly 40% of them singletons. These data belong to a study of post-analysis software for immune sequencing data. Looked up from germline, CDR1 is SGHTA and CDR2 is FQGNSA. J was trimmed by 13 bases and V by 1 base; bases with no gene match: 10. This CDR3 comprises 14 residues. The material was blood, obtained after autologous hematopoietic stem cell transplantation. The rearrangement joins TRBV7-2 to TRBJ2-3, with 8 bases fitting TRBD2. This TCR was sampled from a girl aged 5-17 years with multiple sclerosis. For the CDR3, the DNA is TGTGCCAGCAGCTTAGTTGCGGGGGGCATGAGGGAGTATTTT. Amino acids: CASSLVAGGMREYF. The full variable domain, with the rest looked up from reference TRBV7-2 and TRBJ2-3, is GAGVSQSPSNKVTEKGKDVELRCDPISGHTALYWYRQSLGQGLEFLIYFQGNSAPDKSGLPSDRFSAERTGGSVSTLTIQRTQQEDSAVYLCASSLVAGGMREYFGPGTRLTVL.